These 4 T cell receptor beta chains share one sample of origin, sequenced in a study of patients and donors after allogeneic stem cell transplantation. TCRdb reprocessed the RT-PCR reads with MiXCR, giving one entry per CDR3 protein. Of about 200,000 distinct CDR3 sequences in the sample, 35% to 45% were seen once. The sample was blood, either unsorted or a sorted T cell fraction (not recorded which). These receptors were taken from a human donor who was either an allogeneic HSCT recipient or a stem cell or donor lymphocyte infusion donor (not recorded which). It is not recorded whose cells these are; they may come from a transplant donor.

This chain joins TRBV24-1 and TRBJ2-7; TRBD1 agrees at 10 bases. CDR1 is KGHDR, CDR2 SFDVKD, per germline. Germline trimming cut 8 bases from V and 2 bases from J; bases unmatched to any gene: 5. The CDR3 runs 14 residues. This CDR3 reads CATKPGTGAYEQYF. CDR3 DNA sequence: TGTGCCACCAAGCCCGGGACAGGGGCCTACGAGCAGTACTTC.

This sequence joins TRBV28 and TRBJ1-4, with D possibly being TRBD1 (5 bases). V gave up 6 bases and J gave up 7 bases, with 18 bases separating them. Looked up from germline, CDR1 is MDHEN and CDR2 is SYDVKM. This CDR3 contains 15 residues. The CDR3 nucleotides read TGTGCCAGCAGACCCGGGACCGCCCGACGTGAAAAACTGTTTTTT. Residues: CASRPGTARREKLFF.

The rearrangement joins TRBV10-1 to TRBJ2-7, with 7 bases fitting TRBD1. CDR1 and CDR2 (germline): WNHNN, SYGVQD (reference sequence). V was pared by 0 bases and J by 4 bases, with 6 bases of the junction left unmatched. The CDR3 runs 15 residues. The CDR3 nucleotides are TGCGCCAGCAGTGAGTCTCGGACAGGTGATTACGAGCAGTACTTC. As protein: CASSESRTGDYEQYF.

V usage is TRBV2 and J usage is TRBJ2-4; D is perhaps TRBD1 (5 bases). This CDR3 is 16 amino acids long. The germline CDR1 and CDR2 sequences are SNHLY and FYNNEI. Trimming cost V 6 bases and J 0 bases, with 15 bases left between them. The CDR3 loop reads CASSRTTVLAKNIQYF. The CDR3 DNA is TGTGCCAGCAGCCGGACGACAGTACTAGCCAAAAACATTCAGTACTTC.